This is a list of T cell receptor beta chains from one sample in a study of beta chain features in type 1 diabetes. The protocol was immunoSEQ multiplex PCR, while the TCRdb copy is restricted to in-frame clones and leaves out a portion. Of roughly 730,000 clones in the sample, 10% to 15% were seen once. Sample: naive CD4+ T cells from blood. These receptors were collected from a man between 18 and 29 years old with type 1 diabetes. CDR3s include the opening cysteine and the closing phenylalanine or tryptophan.

v_gene,j_gene,len,CDR3aa
TRBV2,TRBJ2-7,14,CATLRQAFSYEQYF
TRBV29-1,TRBJ1-2,12,CSVRQGSYGYTF
TRBV5-4,TRBJ1-1,13,CASSRDGDTEAFF
TRBV30,TRBJ2-3,12,CASRQGSDTQYF
TRBV15,TRBJ2-1,15,CATSSEQGVYNEQFF
TRBV18,TRBJ2-3,12,CASSPTADTQYF
TRBV5-4,TRBJ2-7,15,CASSSRDRASYEQYF
TRBV27,TRBJ1-1,14,CASSLQDSYTEAFF
TRBV10-3,TRBJ2-1,15,CAISVGSGGANEQFF
TRBV5-1,TRBJ1-5,14,CASSLGSENQPQHF
TRBV30,TRBJ1-1,11,CASVPLSLAFF
TRBV9,TRBJ2-3,16,CASRRGRTASTDTQYF
TRBV18,TRBJ1-2,15,CASSPPGGIDYGYTF
TRBV19,TRBJ2-3,17,CASSPLRTSGSTDTQYF
TRBV25-1,TRBJ1-1,14,CASSEGGANTEAFF
TRBV28,TRBJ1-1,11,CASETNTEAFF
TRBV6-1,TRBJ2-6,13,CASREEGANVLTF
TRBV2,TRBJ2-5,14,CASRKLAGLETQYF
TRBV5-1,TRBJ2-2,13,CASSYGYTGELFF
TRBV7-9,TRBJ2-1,15,CASSLGQGPYNEQFF
TRBV2,TRBJ1-2,12,CASSMIGGGYTF
TRBV5-4,TRBJ1-3,14,CAWGQKSSGNTIYF
TRBV28,TRBJ2-7,15,CASSFRTGGSGEQYF
TRBV9,TRBJ1-1,17,CASSSPTGTPLNTEAFF
TRBV4-1,TRBJ1-5,15,CASSQDEGRGQPQHF
TRBV13,TRBJ1-3,16,CASSLGQRMSGNTIYF